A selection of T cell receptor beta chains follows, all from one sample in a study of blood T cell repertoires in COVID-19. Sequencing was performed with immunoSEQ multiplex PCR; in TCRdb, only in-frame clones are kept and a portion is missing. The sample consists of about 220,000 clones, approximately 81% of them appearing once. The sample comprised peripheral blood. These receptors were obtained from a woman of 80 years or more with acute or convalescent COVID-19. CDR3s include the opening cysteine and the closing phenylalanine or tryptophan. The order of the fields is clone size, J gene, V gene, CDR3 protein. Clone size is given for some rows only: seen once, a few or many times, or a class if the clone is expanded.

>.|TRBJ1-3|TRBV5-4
CASSRESSSGNTIYF
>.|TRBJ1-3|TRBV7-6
CASSPLGKQAYSGNTIYF
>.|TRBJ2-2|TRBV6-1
CASSEAGQVTGELFF
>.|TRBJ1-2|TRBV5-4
CASSLDRNYGYTF
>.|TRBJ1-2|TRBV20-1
CSASDELRYGYTF
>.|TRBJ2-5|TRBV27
CASSFVAGGRGTQYF
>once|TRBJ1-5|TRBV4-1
CASSQSGGNQPQHF
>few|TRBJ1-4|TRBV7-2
CASSLVQGVEKLFF
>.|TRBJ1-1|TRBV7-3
CASSRDRGTEAFF
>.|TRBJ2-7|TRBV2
CASRGLAGAYEQYF
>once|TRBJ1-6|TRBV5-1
CASSLGDRGLDPLHF
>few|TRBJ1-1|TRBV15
CATSRAGGGTEAFF
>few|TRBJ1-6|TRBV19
CASSNRVTNSPLHF
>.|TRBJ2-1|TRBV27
CASSSQGGTGYNEQFF
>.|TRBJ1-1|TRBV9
CASSQGTGTEAFF
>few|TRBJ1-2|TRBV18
CASSLRDRGQEGYTF
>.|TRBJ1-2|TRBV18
CASSPYVQGYGYTF
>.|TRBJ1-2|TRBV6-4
CASSPGTGFGYTF
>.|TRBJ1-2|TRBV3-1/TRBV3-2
CASSQASRTGAYGYTF
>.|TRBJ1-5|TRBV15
CATSRNRGSNQPQHF
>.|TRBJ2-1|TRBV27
CASSFLSAGFGQFF
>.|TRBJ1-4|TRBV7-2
CASSPTTGQGREKLFF
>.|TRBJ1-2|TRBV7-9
CASSSGQGTTLYTF
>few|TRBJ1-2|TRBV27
CASSLTGVYGYTF
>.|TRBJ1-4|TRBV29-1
CSARRGTNEKLFF
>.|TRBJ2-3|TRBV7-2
CASSLADSYTDTQYF
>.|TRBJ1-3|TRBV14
CASSQGRRTSGNTIYF
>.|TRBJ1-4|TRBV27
CASSFLATNEKLFF
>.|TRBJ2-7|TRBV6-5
CASRGQGSYEQYF
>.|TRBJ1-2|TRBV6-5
CASNRDSYGYTF
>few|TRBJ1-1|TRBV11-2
CASSSLGRGLTEAFF
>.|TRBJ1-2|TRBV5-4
CASSLGTANYGYTF
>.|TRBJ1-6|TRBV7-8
CASSYREGDSPLHF
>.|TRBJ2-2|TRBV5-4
CASSPHGGGLDTGELFF
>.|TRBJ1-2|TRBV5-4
CASSLQGNYGYTF
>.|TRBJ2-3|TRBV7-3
CASSLQGGHTDTQYF
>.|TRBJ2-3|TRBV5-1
CASSLQGISADTQYF
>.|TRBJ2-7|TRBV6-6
CASNPAGGHGEQYF
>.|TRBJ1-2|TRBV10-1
CASSELTVGWDTF
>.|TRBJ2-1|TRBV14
CASSHPGGYNEQFF
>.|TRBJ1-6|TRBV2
CASRGQLNSPLHF
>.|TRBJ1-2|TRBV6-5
CASRTQGERYGYTF
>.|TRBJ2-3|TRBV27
CASSFQDSTDTQYF
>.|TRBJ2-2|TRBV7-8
CASRQWQTNTGELFF
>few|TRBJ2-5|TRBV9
CASSEGQGARETQYF
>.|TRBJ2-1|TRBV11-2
CASSRIGNEQFF
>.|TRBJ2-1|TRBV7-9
CASIGLALNEQFF
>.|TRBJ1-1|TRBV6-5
CASRKQGHNTEAFF
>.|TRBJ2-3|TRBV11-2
CASSLEGLAGGSTQYF
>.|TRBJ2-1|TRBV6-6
CASSPRSGTSGLSYNEQFF
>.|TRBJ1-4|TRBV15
CATSRDRTRVNEKLFF
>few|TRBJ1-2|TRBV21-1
CATPGPRGYTF
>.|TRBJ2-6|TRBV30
CAWREYDRFNSGANVLTF